A selection of T cell receptor beta chains follows, all from one sample in a study of T cell responses to AZD1222 COVID-19 vaccine. Profiling relied on immunoSEQ multiplex PCR, and the TCRdb table lists in-frame clones only, not all of them. The sample has some 100,000 clones, around 90% seen once. The source was peripheral blood, collected on day 0 of AZD1222 vaccination. Receptor source: an adult in good health. Both conserved end residues are part of each CDR3. Each record gives: J gene, D gene, CDR3 length, V gene, clone size, CDR3 DNA, CDR3 protein. The D gene is left open where the match is weak. The size entry is marked missing in some rows and otherwise reads once, few, many or a size class.

TRBJ2-7 TRBD1 13 TRBV10-3 - TGTGCCTCACATTGGGGACAGGGGTACGAGCAGTACTTC CASHWGQGYEQYF
TRBJ2-3 - 15 TRBV2 - TGTGCCAGCAGTGTGAGGGGGGGCGCTCCAGATACGCAGTATTTT CASSVRGGAPDTQYF
TRBJ2-5 - 16 TRBV5-1 - TGCGCCAGCAGCTTGGCAGTGACCAGGGGAGGTCGGACCCAGTACTTC CASSLAVTRGGRTQYF
TRBJ2-2 - 12 TRBV10-2 - TGCGCCAGCACGGGGGAAGCCGGGGAGCTGTTTTTT CASTGEAGELFF
TRBJ2-1 TRBD1 14 TRBV14 - TGTGCCAGCAGTCGGGACAGGGAAAGTAGTGAGCAGTTCTTC CASSRDRESSEQFF
TRBJ2-7 TRBD1 19 TRBV6-2/TRBV6-3 once TGTGCCAGCAGTTACTCGCCGTGGGACAGCGTCACCCTAATCTACGAGCAGTACTTC CASSYSPWDSVTLIYEQYF
TRBJ1-3 - 15 TRBV27 few TGTGCCAGCAGTCCTACACAGGGTCCTGGAAACACCATATATTTT CASSPTQGPGNTIYF
TRBJ1-5 - 14 TRBV28 - TGTGCCAGCAGTTCTGGGCCACGGAATCAGCCCCAGCATTTT CASSSGPRNQPQHF
TRBJ2-3 - 15 TRBV6-5 - TGTGCCAGCAGTTACCGGCAGATGAGCACAGATACGCAGTATTTT CASSYRQMSTDTQYF
TRBJ2-3 - 13 TRBV9 few TGTGCCAGCAGCGTAGATAGGGCCGATACGCAGTATTTT CASSVDRADTQYF
TRBJ1-3 - 16 TRBV6-1 - TGTGCCAGCAGTGATCTATTTGGCGTCTCTGGAAACACCATATATTTT CASSDLFGVSGNTIYF
TRBJ1-3 TRBD1 17 TRBV2 - TGTGCCAGCAGCTCCACCGGGACAGAAAGCTCTGGAAACACCATATATTTT CASSSTGTESSGNTIYF
TRBJ1-4 - 14 TRBV24-1 - TGTGCCACCAGTGACCCGGACAGTCGGGAAAAACTGTTTTTT CATSDPDSREKLFF
TRBJ1-3 TRBD1 16 TRBV18 - TGTGCCAGCTCACCTACACGTGAGGGGGCAGTTTGGACCATATATTTT CASSPTREGAVWTIYF
TRBJ2-5 TRBD1 15 TRBV7-2 - TGTGCCAGCAGCAAACCCGGGACAGCTCAAGAGACCCAGTACTTC CASSKPGTAQETQYF
TRBJ2-1 TRBD1 19 TRBV3-1/TRBV3-2 - TGTGCCAGCAGCCAACCCGCCGGACAGGGCGCCAGCTCCTACAATGAGCAGTTCTTC CASSQPAGQGASSYNEQFF
TRBJ2-5 - 14 TRBV3-1/TRBV3-2 - TGTGCCAGCAGCCACAGGGTTTCGGTGGAGACCCAGTACTTC CASSHRVSVETQYF
TRBJ1-1 - 14 TRBV7-2 - TGTGCCAGCAGCTTAGTGATGGGGGACACTGAAGCTTTCTTT CASSLVMGDTEAFF
TRBJ2-3 TRBD1 19 TRBV28 - TGTGCCACCCGGACCGGCCTCTTCGGACAGGGCTTGTTCCCAGATACGCAGTATTTT CATRTGLFGQGLFPDTQYF
TRBJ2-7 TRBD2 16 TRBV6-6 - TGTGCCAGCAGCCACGGACTAGCGGGGGGCGCCTACGAGCAGTACTTC CASSHGLAGGAYEQYF
TRBJ2-4 - 16 TRBV21-1 - TGTGCCAGCAGCAAAGAACGAACTCTAGCCAAAAACATTCAGTACTTC CASSKERTLAKNIQYF
TRBJ2-3 - 17 TRBV18 once TGTGCCAGCTCACCAGGACAGAACGATCTCACCGGGGATACGCAGTATTTT CASSPGQNDLTGDTQYF
TRBJ2-7 TRBD1 14 TRBV5-1 - TGCGCCAGCAGCTTTCAGGGGGACTCCTACGAGCAGTACTTC CASSFQGDSYEQYF
TRBJ2-1 TRBD1 19 TRBV27 - TGTGCCAGCAGTCTCCGGGACAGGGGGCCTCGGAGCTCCTACAATGAGCAGTTCTTC CASSLRDRGPRSSYNEQFF
TRBJ2-1 TRBD2 16 TRBV4-3 - TGCGCCAGCAGCCAAGAACTAGCGGGTACATACAATGAGCAGTTCTTC CASSQELAGTYNEQFF
TRBJ2-1 - 12 TRBV5-5 - TGTGCCAGCAGCTCCAGCGCGAATGAGCAGTTCTTC CASSSSANEQFF
TRBJ2-7 - 18 TRBV28 - TGTGCCAGCAGTCCGGGCTGCAATTCAGGGACCACGGGGTGCGAGCAGTACTTC CASSPGCNSGTTGCEQYF
TRBJ1-2 TRBD1 17 TRBV27 once TGTGCCAGCAGTTTAACAGGACAGGGGTATAATCGGGGTGGCTACACCTTC CASSLTGQGYNRGGYTF
TRBJ1-4 - 17 TRBV4-1 - TGCGCCAGCAGCCAAAGGTGGGGAGATACAACTAATGAAAAACTGTTTTTT CASSQRWGDTTNEKLFF
TRBJ2-1 - 14 TRBV11-3 few TGTGCCAGCAGCTTAGGCAGGGCTGCGGATGAGCAGTTCTTC CASSLGRAADEQFF
TRBJ1-1 - 15 TRBV27 few TGTGCCAGCAGTTTACGGGGCCCGCCGGACACTGAAGCTTTCTTT CASSLRGPPDTEAFF
TRBJ1-1 - 15 TRBV28 - TGTGCCAGCAGTTTATTGACAGCCGGGACCACTGAAGCTTTCTTT CASSLLTAGTTEAFF
TRBJ2-7 - 13 TRBV6-1 once TGTGCCAGCAGTGAAGCTGAATCCTACGAGCAGTACTTC CASSEAESYEQYF
TRBJ1-2 - 15 TRBV19 - TGTGCCAGTAGTATCTCGGGTCTTCCTAACTATGGCTACACCTTC CASSISGLPNYGYTF
TRBJ1-1 - 11 TRBV19 - TGTGCCAGTACCAGGAACACTGAAGCTTTCTTT CASTRNTEAFF
TRBJ1-3 - 16 TRBV30 - TGTGCCTGGAGTGTCGGGTGGGATAGAGCTGGAAACACCATATATTTT CAWSVGWDRAGNTIYF
TRBJ2-7 TRBD2 16 TRBV5-6 medium-sized TGTGCCAGCAGTAGTAGGACTAGCGGGAGCCCCTACGAGCAGTACTTC CASSSRTSGSPYEQYF
TRBJ1-1 - 11 TRBV19 - TGTGCCAGTAGTAAAATGGGAGAAGCTTTCTTT CASSKMGEAFF
TRBJ1-5 - 14 TRBV5-1 - TGCGCCAGCAGCTTATGGGGAAAGGATCAGCCCCAGCATTTT CASSLWGKDQPQHF
TRBJ2-3 - 13 TRBV28 - TGTGCCAGCAGTTTAAGGTGGTCAGATACGCAGTATTTT CASSLRWSDTQYF
TRBJ2-3 - 14 TRBV30 few TGTGCCTGGAATCCTAGGGGAAGCACAGATACGCAGTATTTT CAWNPRGSTDTQYF
TRBJ2-5 - 14 TRBV14 - TGTGCCAGCAGCCAAAGGGGGGGAAGAGAGACCCAGTACTTC CASSQRGGRETQYF
TRBJ2-7 - 14 TRBV11-2 - TGTGCCAGCAGGGCCGACGGACCCTCCTACGAGCAGTACTTC CASRADGPSYEQYF
TRBJ1-5 - 14 TRBV6-5 - TGTGCCAGCAGTCCCGGAGGTAGCAATCAGCCCCAGCATTTT CASSPGGSNQPQHF
TRBJ1-4 - 16 TRBV4-2 - TGTGCCAGCAGCCAAGGGGCAAGGGTTGAAGGTGAAAAACTGTTTTTT CASSQGARVEGEKLFF
TRBJ1-5 - 17 TRBV4-1 - TGCGCCAGCAGCCAAACCCCCCGGACCGGGGTGGATCAGCCCCAGCATTTT CASSQTPRTGVDQPQHF
TRBJ1-6 - 14 TRBV6-6 - TGTGCCAGCACCCCGATGGCAGCTGGTTCACCCCTCCACTTT CASTPMAAGSPLHF
TRBJ2-7 - 13 TRBV28 - TGTGCCAGCACCCCGGACCTCCCCTACGAGCAGTACTTC CASTPDLPYEQYF
TRBJ1-4 - 16 TRBV6-5 - TGTGCCAGCAGTTCCCGGGACATCGCCGATGGGGAAAAACTGTTTTTT CASSSRDIADGEKLFF